The next 9 T cell receptor beta chains were all read from a single sample in a study of technical replicates of blood from a few donors (dated by TCRdb to the late 2010s). Libraries were built with the immunoSEQ multiplex PCR assay. TCRdb stores this immuneACCESS table with in-frame sequences only. Part of the clones is absent; in the studies checked, under half of the shortfall reflects unresolved V genes, and no reason is known for the rest. The sample profile shows about 83,000 clones; approximately 90% of them were found once. Of the sample, around 0.27% is held by the ten largest clones. The material sequenced was T cells isolated from PBMCs. These receptors all stem from a human donor in good health.

This chain links TRBV9 with TRBJ2-1; 11 bases line up with TRBD1. The CDR3 has 16 amino acids. V lost 3 bases to trimming and J lost 6 bases; unmatched junction nucleotides: 8. Germline CDR1 reads SGDLS; CDR2 reads YYNGEE. The CDR3 loop reads CASSASQDRGPNEQFF. The CDR3 DNA is TGTGCCAGCAGCGCTAGCCAGGACAGGGGGCCCAATGAGCAGTTCTTC.

This chain joins TRBV7-6 and TRBJ1-6; TRBD1 matches 8 bases. From germline, CDR1 is SGHVS and CDR2 FNYEAQ. Trimming removed 4 bases from V and 7 bases from J; junction bases left unmatched: 3. The CDR3 contains 14 residues. In nucleotides, the CDR3 is TGTGCCAGCAGCTACGACAGGGGAAATTCACCCCTCCACTTT. It codes for CASSYDRGNSPLHF. The full variable domain, in which reference TRBV7-6 and TRBJ1-6 provide the parts outside the CDR3, is GAGVSQSPRYKVTKRGQDVALRCDPISGHVSLYWYRQALGQGPEFLTYFNYEAQQDKSGLPNDRFSAERPEGSISTLTIQRTEQRDSAMYRCASSYDRGNSPLHFGNGTRLTVT.

The V and J genes are TRBV4-1 and TRBJ2-1; no reliable D call. The length of the CDR3 is 15 residues. The V end was cut by 3 bases, the J end by 4 bases, with 13 bases between. The germline V gene encodes CDR1 MGHRA and CDR2 YSYEKL. The CDR3 nucleotides are TGCGCCAGCAGCCAGGCGGCGCCATCGTACAATGAGCAGTTCTTC. Protein product: CASSQAAPSYNEQFF.

This chain's CDR3 is CASSQNPLQGTDTQYF. CDR3 in DNA: TGCGCCAGCAGTCAAAACCCTCTACAGGGGACAGATACGCAGTATTTT. This chain joins TRBV10-2 and TRBJ2-3; TRBD1 aligns across 7 bases. Germline-derived CDR1 and CDR2 are WSHSY and SAAADI. The CDR3 extends over 16 amino acids. V shed 5 bases, J shed 3 bases, and the junction held 11 bases outside the gene matches.

DNA of the CDR3: TGTGCCAGCAGTTACAGGGAGTCCTACGAGCAGTACTTC. It encodes CASSYRESYEQYF. This rearrangement joins TRBV27 to TRBJ2-7; D possibly corresponds to TRBD1 (6 bases). Trimming took 4 bases from V and 1 from J, leaving 8 bases between them. CDR3 size: 13 residues. Germline CDR1 is MNHEY and CDR2 is SMNVEV (reference sequence).

The rearrangement links TRBV19 to TRBJ2-7; 10 bases line up with TRBD1. The CDR3 loop spans 15 amino acids. Germline trimming cut 4 bases from V and 0 bases from J; bases unmatched to any gene: 3. Germline lookup yields CDR1 LNHDA and CDR2 SQIVND (reference sequence). CDR3 region: CASSTTGGLSYEQYF. CDR3 sequence (DNA): TGTGCCAGTAGTACGACAGGGGGCCTCTCCTACGAGCAGTACTTC.

The genes are TRBV30 and TRBJ2-7, with 7 nucleotides matching TRBD1. The germline gives CDR1 GTSNPN, CDR2 SVGIG (reference sequence). The trim removed 5 bases at V and 4 bases at J, leaving 11 bases unmatched. There are 14 residues in the CDR3. CDR3 sequence: CAWSDGQVPYEQYF. CDR3 bases: TGTGCCTGGTCGGATGGACAGGTTCCTTACGAGCAGTACTTC. The full variable domain, rest sourced from reference TRBV30 and TRBJ2-7, is SQTIHQWPATLVQPVGSPLSLECTVEGTSNPNLYWYRQAAGRGLQLLFYSVGIGQISSEVPQNLSASRPQDRQFILSSKKLLLSDSGFYLCAWSDGQVPYEQYFGPGTRLTVT.

The CDR3 reads CAISGQGDGYTF. CDR3 in DNA: TGTGCCATCAGTGGACAGGGGGACGGCTACACCTTC. The rearrangement uses TRBV10-3 and TRBJ1-2, with 9 nucleotides matching TRBD1. The CDR3 covers 12 residues. J lost 8 bases, V lost 4 bases, and 2 bases had no gene match. CDR1 is ENHRY, CDR2 SYGVKD, per germline.

As to this clone: An end of the junction does not agree with germline; a read error may underlie this. The gene calls are TRBV7-7 and TRBJ2-1; 7 bases fit TRBD1. Germline V CDR1 and CDR2: SSHAT, FNYEAQ (reference sequence). This CDR3 is built from 18 residues. The CDR3, as DNA: TGTGCTAGCAGCTTAGCCCCTTTCACACAGGGGAACATCAATGAGCAGTTCTTC. Translating it yields CASSLAPFTQGNINEQFF.